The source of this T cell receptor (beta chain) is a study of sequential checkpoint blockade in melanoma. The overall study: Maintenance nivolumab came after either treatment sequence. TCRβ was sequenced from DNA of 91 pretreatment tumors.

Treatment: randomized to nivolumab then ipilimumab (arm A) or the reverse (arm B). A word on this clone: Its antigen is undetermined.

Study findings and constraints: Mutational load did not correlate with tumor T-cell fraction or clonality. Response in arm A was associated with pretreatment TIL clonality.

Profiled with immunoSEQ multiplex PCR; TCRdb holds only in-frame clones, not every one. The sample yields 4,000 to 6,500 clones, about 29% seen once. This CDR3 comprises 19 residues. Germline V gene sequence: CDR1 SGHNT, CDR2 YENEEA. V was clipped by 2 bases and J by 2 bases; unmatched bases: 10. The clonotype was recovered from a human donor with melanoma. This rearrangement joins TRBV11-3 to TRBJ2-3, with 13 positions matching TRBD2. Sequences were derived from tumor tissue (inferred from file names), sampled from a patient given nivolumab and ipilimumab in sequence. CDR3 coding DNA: TGTGCCAGCAGCTTACCGGGACTAGCGGGGAAGGGCTCCACAGATACGCAGTATTTT. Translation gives CASSLPGLAGKGSTDTQYF.